Sequencing of this T cell receptor (beta chain) was carried out in a study of T cells in localized non-small cell lung cancer. Whole-study results and caveats: Median detection of top 100 tumor clones in adjacent lung was 55 to 60 clones. Exceeding tumor, uninvolved adjacent lung had the highest T cell clonality. Tumor samples were not multi-region, leaving intratumor heterogeneity unexcluded.

The V gene's germline CDR1 is SEHNR and CDR2 FQNEAQ (reference sequence). The trim removed 4 bases at V and 2 bases at J, leaving 8 bases unmatched. This CDR3 has 16 residues. Sequencing was performed with immunoSEQ multiplex PCR; in TCRdb, only in-frame clones are kept and a portion is missing. Of about 6,100 clones listed, approximately 86% were seen once; the top ten hold about 17%. In regard to this clone: Its antigen remains unknown.

This specimen was peripheral blood, taken before any cancer treatment. This TCR came from a male donor at least 60 years old with stage I lung adenocarcinoma. The V and J genes are TRBV7-9 and TRBJ2-3; 8 bases are shared with TRBD2. The DNA of the CDR3 is TGTGCCAGCAGCTCCCCTAGCGGGCCCCACACAGATACGCAGTATTTT. Translated, it gives CASSSPSGPHTDTQYF.